This TCR beta chain was sequenced during a study of blood T cell repertoires in COVID-19. Study background: PBMCs, B-cell-depleted T cells, or T cells were the source of the cDNA or gDNA that made up the material.

The protocol was immunoSEQ multiplex PCR, while the TCRdb copy is restricted to in-frame clones and leaves out a portion. The sample includes over 95,000 clones, roughly four fifths seen only once; the top ten take 10%. CDR3 length: 14 residues. The germline gives CDR1 SGHDT, CDR2 YYEEEE. The V and J ends lost 0 bases and 4 bases, in that order; junction bases with no gene match: 2. The receptor comes from a human donor in a cohort sampled during active COVID-19. Sequenced input: peripheral blood. The chain joins TRBV5-6 to TRBJ2-3, with 7 bases lining up with TRBD1. The CDR3 DNA follows: TGTGCCAGCAGCTTGGCCCAGGGGGCAGATACGCAGTATTTT. Translating gives CASSLAQGADTQYF.